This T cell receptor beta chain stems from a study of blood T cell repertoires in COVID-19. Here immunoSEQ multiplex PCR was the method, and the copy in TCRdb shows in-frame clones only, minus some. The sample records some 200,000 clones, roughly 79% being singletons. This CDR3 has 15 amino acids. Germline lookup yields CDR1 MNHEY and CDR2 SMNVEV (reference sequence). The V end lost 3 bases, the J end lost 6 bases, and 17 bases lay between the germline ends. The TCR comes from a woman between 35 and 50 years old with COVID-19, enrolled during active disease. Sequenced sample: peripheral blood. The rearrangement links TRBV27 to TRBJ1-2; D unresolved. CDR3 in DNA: TGTGCCAGCAGTTTGATATTTGACGGGAGGGATGGCTACACCTTC. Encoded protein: CASSLIFDGRDGYTF.